The sample holds one count of the clone carrying this T cell receptor (beta chain). The antigen is undetermined. Profiled with immunoSEQ multiplex PCR; TCRdb holds only in-frame clones, not every one. The sample records 150,000 to 200,000 clones, 94% being singletons. The sample comes from a study of T cell responses to AZD1222 COVID-19 vaccine. Points from the study as a whole: Epitopes outside B.1.351 and B.1.1.7 mutated regions reportedly drew nearly half of spike TCRs. Seropositivity was recorded at baseline in only a handful of AZD1222 recipients.

The clonotype was recovered from an adult in good health. The sample was peripheral blood, taken on day 0 of AZD1222 vaccination.

As DNA, the CDR3 is TGTGCCAGCAGCTTAGGACGGGAGAGCTCCTACGAGCAGTACTTC. Translation: CASSLGRESSYEQYF. This chain links TRBV7-2 with TRBJ2-7, with TRBD2 as a possible D gene (6 bases). In germline, CDR1 is SGHTA, CDR2 FQGNSA. V lost 1 base and J 0 bases, leaving 10 bases between the germline ends. The CDR3 is made up of 15 amino acids.